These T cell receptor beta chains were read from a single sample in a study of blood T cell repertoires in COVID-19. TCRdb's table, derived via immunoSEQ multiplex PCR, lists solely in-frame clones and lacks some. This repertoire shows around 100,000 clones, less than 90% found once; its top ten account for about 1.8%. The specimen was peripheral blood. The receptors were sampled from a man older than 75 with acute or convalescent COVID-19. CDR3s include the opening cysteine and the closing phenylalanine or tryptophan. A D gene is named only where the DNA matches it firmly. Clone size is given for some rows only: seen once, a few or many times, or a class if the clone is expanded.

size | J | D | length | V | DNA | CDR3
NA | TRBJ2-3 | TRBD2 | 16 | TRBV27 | TGTGCCAGCAGGGGAGGACTAGCGGGAGCCGGAGATACGCAGTATTTT | CASRGGLAGAGDTQYF
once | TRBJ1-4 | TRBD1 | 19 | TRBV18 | TGTGCCAGCTCGCTCCGTACCAGACAGGGGGCCTCAACTAATGAAAAACTGTTTTTT | CASSLRTRQGASTNEKLFF
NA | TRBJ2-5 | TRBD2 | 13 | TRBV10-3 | TGTGCCATCAGCCCAGCGGGAGAGGAGACCCAGTACTTC | CAISPAGEETQYF
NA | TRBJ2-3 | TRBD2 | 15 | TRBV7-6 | TGTGCCAGCAGCAAACTAGCGGTTAGCACAGATACGCAGTATTTT | CASSKLAVSTDTQYF
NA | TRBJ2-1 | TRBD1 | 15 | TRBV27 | TGTGCCAGCAGTCTCCCAGGGGGCAAGGATAATGAGCAGTTCTTC | CASSLPGGKDNEQFF
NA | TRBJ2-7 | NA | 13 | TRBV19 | TGTGCCAGTAGTATGGGGCAATCCTACGAGCAGTACTTC | CASSMGQSYEQYF
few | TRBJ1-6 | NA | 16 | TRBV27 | TGTGCCAGCAGTTGGGGGGTTCGGGCGGACAATTCACCCCTCCACTTT | CASSWGVRADNSPLHF
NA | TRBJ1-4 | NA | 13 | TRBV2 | TGTGCCATTACTGTCCGGGGTCAAGAAAAACTGTTTTTT | CAITVRGQEKLFF
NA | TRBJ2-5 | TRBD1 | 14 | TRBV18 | TGTGCCAGCTCACGAAGGACAGGGCAAGAGACCCAGTACTTC | CASSRRTGQETQYF
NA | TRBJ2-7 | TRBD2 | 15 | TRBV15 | TGTGCCACCGGGGTAAGAGCGGGAGGTTACTACGAGCAGTACTTC | CATGVRAGGYYEQYF
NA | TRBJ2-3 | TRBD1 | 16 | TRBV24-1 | TGTGCCACCAGTGGTTTGAGACAGGGTAGCACAGATACGCAGTATTTT | CATSGLRQGSTDTQYF
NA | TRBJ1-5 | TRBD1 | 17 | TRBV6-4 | TGTGCCAGCAGTGACACTGGACAGGCCCATAGCAATCAGCCCCAGCATTTT | CASSDTGQAHSNQPQHF
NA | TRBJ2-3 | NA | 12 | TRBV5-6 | TGTGCCAGCAGCCTACGCACAGATACGCAGTATTTT | CASSLRTDTQYF
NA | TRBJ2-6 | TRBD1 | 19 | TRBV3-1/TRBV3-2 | TGTGCCAGCAGCCAAGATTGGGACAGGGGGCAATCTGGGGCCAACGTCCTGACTTTC | CASSQDWDRGQSGANVLTF
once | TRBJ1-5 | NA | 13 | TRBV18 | TGTGCCAGCTCACTGAAGGAGGGTCAGCCCCAGCATTTT | CASSLKEGQPQHF
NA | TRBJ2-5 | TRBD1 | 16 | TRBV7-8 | TGTGCCAGCAGCTTAGCAAGACCCGGGACAGTAGAGACCCAGTACTTC | CASSLARPGTVETQYF
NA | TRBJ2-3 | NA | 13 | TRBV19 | TGTGCCAGTAGTATCGGGAGCGGAGATACGCAGTATTTT | CASSIGSGDTQYF
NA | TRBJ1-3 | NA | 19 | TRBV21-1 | TGTGCCAGCAGCAAGGGTGGACAGGGAGGGGGAGCCTCTGGAAACACCATATATTTT | CASSKGGQGGGASGNTIYF
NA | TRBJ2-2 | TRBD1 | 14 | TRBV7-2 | TGTGCCAGCAGCTTACAGGGGGCGGGTGGGGAGCTGTTTTTT | CASSLQGAGGELFF
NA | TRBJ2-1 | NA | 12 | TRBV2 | TGTGCCAGTGGGCTTTTCTACAATGAGCAGTTCTTC | CASGLFYNEQFF
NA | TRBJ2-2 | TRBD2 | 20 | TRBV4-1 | TGCGCCAGCAGCACCCCTAGCGGGAGGGCCCGGGAAGGAAGCACCGGGGAGCTGTTTTTT | CASSTPSGRAREGSTGELFF
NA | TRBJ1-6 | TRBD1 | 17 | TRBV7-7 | TGTGCTAGCAGCTTAAACACCCCTGGACAGGGAAATTCACCCCTCCACTTT | CASSLNTPGQGNSPLHF
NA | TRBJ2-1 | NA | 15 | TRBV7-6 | TGTGCCAGCAGCTCCCAGACAGGATCGGGCAATGAGCAGTTCTTC | CASSSQTGSGNEQFF
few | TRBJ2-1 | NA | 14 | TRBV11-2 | TGTGCCAGCAGCCCCCCTGGCCTAGCCAATGAGCAGTTCTTC | CASSPPGLANEQFF
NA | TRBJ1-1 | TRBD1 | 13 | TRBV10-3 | TGTGCCATACGACAGGGGCCGAACACTGAAGCTTTCTTT | CAIRQGPNTEAFF
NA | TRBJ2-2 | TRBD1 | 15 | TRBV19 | TGTGCCAGTAGTATAACAGGGGGCAACACCGGGGAGCTGTTTTTT | CASSITGGNTGELFF
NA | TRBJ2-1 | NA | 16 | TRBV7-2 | TGTGCCAGCAGCTTAGTGAGTGGGAGTAGAGGGAATGAGCAGTTCTTC | CASSLVSGSRGNEQFF
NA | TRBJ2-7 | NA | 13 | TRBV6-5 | TGTGCCACCTCGCCCGGGAGCAAGAGCGAGCAGTACTTC | CATSPGSKSEQYF
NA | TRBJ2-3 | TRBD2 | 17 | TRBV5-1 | TGCGCCAGCAGCTCCAAGACTAGCGGGGGTGTCACGGATACGCAGTATTTT | CASSSKTSGGVTDTQYF
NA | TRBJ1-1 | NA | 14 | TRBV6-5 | TGTGCCAGCCTCCGGGACACCTCGAACACTGAAGCTTTCTTT | CASLRDTSNTEAFF
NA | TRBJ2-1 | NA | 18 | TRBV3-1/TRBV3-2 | TGTGCCAGCAGCCAAGATCCTACTGTTGGTTGGCGCGGCAGTGAGCAGTTCTTC | CASSQDPTVGWRGSEQFF
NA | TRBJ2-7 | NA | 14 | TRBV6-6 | TGTGCCAGCAGATTAGGACAGAGAGGCTACGAGCAGTACTTC | CASRLGQRGYEQYF
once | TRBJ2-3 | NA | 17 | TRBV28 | TGTGCCAGCAGTTTGACAACAGACCTTATCTGGACAGATACGCAGTATTTT | CASSLTTDLIWTDTQYF
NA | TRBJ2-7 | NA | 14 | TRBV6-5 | TGTGCCAGCACCCAACGAGGGATCCCTACGGTGCAGTACTTC | CASTQRGIPTVQYF
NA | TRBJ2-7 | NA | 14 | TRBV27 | TGTGCCAGCAGTCCCCGGCAGGGGTCTCGGGAGCAGTACTTC | CASSPRQGSREQYF
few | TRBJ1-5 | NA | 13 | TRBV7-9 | TGTGCCAGCAGCTTGGGGTCAGGCGGACTCCAGCATTTT | CASSLGSGGLQHF
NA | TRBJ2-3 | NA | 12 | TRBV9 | TGTGCCAGCAGCGCGAGCGGGGATACGCAGTATTTT | CASSASGDTQYF
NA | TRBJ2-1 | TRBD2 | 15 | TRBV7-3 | TGTGCCAGCAGCTTAAACCCGGGAGGAGGGGATGAGCAGTTCTTC | CASSLNPGGGDEQFF
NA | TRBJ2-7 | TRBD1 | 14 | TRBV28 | TGTGCCAGCAGTAGCGACAGGGTCTTCTACGAGCAGTACTTC | CASSSDRVFYEQYF
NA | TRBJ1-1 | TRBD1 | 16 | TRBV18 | TGTGCCAGCTCACCATCCACAGGGGGCACGATCACTGAAGCTTTCTTT | CASSPSTGGTITEAFF
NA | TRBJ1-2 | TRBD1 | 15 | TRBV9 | TGTGCCAGCAGCGTAGCCCTGACAGGGTACTATGGCTACACCTTC | CASSVALTGYYGYTF
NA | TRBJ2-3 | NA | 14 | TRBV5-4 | TGTGCCAGCAGCTATCAAACAGTCACAGATACGCAGTATTTT | CASSYQTVTDTQYF
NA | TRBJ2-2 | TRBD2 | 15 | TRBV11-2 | TGTGCCAGCAGCTTAGTAGCGGGAGGGCCCGGGGAGCTGTTTTTT | CASSLVAGGPGELFF
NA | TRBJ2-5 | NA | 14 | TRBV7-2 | TGTGCCAGCAGCTCCCCCCCGAGGCTGGAGACCCAGTACTTC | CASSSPPRLETQYF
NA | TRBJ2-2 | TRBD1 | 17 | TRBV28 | TGTGCCAGCAGCTATTCCTTTGGGACAGGGCGGACCGGGGAGCTGTTTTTT | CASSYSFGTGRTGELFF
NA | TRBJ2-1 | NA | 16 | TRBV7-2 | TGTGCCAGCAGCTTAGCGGGAGCGGGTTTATACAATGAGCAGTTCTTC | CASSLAGAGLYNEQFF
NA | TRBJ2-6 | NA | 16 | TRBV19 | TGTGCCAGTACCCAGGTGGTGGGCTCTGGGGCCAACGTCCTGACTTTC | CASTQVVGSGANVLTF